This T cell receptor beta chain is drawn from a study of Ad26.COV2.S vaccination and SARS-CoV-2 variants. Study details: Ad26.COV2.S shots went into the muscle once or twice, 56 days apart.

Indicated treatment: around 19 received Ad26.COV2.S at low or high dose, single or two shots; about 5 received placebo; per-sample allocation not given. It was on day 63 after the first vaccine or placebo injection that samples were taken. Wuhan-strain SARS-CoV-2 spike was expressed by the Ad26 vector that made up the vaccine. Germline V CDR1 and CDR2: SQVTM, ANQGSEA. The CDR3 consists of 14 residues. The trim removed 6 bases at V and 8 bases at J, leaving 9 bases unmatched. Sequencing was performed with immunoSEQ multiplex PCR; in TCRdb, only in-frame clones are kept and a portion is missing. The profile shows approximately 460,000 clones, 89% of them singletons. Study conclusions and caveats: Once vaccination had occurred, spike-specific CD8+ and CD4+ T cell responses reportedly showed substantial breadth. Greater spike-specific TCR breadth was seen in vaccine recipients than in placebo recipients.

On this clone itself: Its antigen is unidentified.

The material was peripheral blood, obtained in a trial of Ad26.COV2.S vaccine versus placebo. The sequence was obtained from a person aged 18-60 years who received the Ad26.COV2.S COVID-19 vaccine or a placebo. This rearrangement joins TRBV29-1 to TRBJ1-4, with 10 bases that match TRBD1. In nucleotides, the CDR3 is TGCAGCGTAAAAGACAGGGGGCCTTGGGAAAAACTGTTTTTT. Amino acid sequence: CSVKDRGPWEKLFF.